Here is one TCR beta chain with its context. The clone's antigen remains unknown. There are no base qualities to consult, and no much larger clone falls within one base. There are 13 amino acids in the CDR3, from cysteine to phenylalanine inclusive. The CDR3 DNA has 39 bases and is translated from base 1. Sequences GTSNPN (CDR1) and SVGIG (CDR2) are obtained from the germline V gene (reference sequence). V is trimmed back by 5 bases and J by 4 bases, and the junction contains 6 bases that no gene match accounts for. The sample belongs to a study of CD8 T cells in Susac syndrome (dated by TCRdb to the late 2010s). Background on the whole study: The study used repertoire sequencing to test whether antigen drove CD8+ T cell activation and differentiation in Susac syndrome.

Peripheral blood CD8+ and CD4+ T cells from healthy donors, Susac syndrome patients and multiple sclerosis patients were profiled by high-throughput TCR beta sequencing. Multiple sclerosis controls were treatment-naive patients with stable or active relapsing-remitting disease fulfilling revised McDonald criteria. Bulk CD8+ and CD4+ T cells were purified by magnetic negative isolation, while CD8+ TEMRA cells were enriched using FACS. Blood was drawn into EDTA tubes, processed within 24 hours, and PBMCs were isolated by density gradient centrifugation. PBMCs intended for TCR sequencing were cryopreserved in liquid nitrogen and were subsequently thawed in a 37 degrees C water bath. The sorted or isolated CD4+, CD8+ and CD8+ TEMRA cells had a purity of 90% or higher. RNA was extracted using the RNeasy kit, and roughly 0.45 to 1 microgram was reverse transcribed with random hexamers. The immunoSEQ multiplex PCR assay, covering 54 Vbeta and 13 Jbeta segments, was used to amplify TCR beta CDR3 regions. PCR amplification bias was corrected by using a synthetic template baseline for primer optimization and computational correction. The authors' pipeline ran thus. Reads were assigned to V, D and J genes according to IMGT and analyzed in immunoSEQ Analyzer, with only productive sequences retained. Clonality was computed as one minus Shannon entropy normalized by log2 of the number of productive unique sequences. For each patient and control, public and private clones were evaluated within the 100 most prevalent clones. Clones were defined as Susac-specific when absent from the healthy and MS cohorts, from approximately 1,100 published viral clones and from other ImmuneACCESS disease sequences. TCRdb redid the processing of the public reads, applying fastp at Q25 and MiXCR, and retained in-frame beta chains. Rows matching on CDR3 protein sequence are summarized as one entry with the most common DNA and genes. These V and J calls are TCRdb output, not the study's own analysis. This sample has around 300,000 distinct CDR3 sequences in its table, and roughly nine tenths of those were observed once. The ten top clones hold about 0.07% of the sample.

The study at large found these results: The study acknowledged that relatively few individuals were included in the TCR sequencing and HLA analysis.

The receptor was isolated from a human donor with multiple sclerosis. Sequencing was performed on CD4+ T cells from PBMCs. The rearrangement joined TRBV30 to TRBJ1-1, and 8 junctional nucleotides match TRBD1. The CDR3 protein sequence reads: CAWDRGSTTEAFF. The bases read TGTGCCTGGGACAGGGGTTCTACCACTGAAGCTTTCTTT.